These T cell receptor beta chains were read from a single sample in a study of cytotoxic CD8 clonotypes in ibrutinib-treated CLL. The assay was immunoSEQ multiplex PCR, and TCRdb's table has in-frame clones only and misses some. Altogether some 98,000 clones are present, around four fifths being singletons, with the ten largest covering 32%. This specimen consisted of PBMCs, obtained after 12 months of ibrutinib treatment. These receptors came from a human donor with chronic lymphocytic leukemia. CDR3s include the opening cysteine and the closing phenylalanine or tryptophan. A D gene is named only where the DNA matches it firmly. Size is omitted from some rows. Given values are once, few, many or a class for expanded clones.

v_call: TRBV7-6; d_call: NA; cdr3_length: 14; j_call: TRBJ2-5; clone_size: NA; cdr3_aa: CASSFNQGLETQYF; cdr3_nt: TGTGCCAGCAGCTTCAACCAGGGGTTGGAGACCCAGTACTTC
v_call: TRBV9; d_call: NA; cdr3_length: 16; j_call: TRBJ2-3; clone_size: NA; cdr3_aa: CASSVAGGHQVDTQYF; cdr3_nt: TGTGCCAGCAGCGTAGCCGGGGGGCACCAAGTGGATACGCAGTATTTT
v_call: TRBV5-1; d_call: NA; cdr3_length: 15; j_call: TRBJ2-7; clone_size: NA; cdr3_aa: CASSLQQGGGGEQYF; cdr3_nt: TGCGCCAGCAGCCTCCAACAGGGAGGTGGAGGCGAGCAGTACTTC
v_call: TRBV7-6; d_call: NA; cdr3_length: 16; j_call: TRBJ1-3; clone_size: NA; cdr3_aa: CASSYEGNTAGNTIYF; cdr3_nt: TGTGCCAGCAGTTACGAAGGGAATACGGCTGGAAACACCATATATTTT
v_call: TRBV29-1; d_call: NA; cdr3_length: 12; j_call: TRBJ1-1; clone_size: NA; cdr3_aa: CSVEDHGIGAFF; cdr3_nt: TGCAGCGTTGAAGATCATGGGATAGGAGCTTTCTTT
v_call: TRBV5-5; d_call: NA; cdr3_length: 15; j_call: TRBJ2-7; clone_size: NA; cdr3_aa: CASSQDLGGIYEQYF; cdr3_nt: TGTGCCAGCAGCCAAGATTTGGGGGGAATCTACGAGCAGTACTTC
v_call: TRBV7-9; d_call: NA; cdr3_length: 13; j_call: TRBJ2-7; clone_size: NA; cdr3_aa: CASSFAITYEQYF; cdr3_nt: TGTGCCAGCAGCTTTGCGATTACCTACGAGCAGTACTTC
v_call: TRBV5-1; d_call: NA; cdr3_length: 13; j_call: TRBJ1-1; clone_size: NA; cdr3_aa: CASSIEGGTEAFF; cdr3_nt: TGCGCCAGCAGTATCGAGGGGGGCACTGAAGCTTTCTTT
v_call: TRBV6-6; d_call: NA; cdr3_length: 11; j_call: TRBJ2-5; clone_size: NA; cdr3_aa: CASSFMETQYF; cdr3_nt: TGTGCCAGCAGTTTCATGGAGACCCAGTACTTC
v_call: TRBV7-9; d_call: NA; cdr3_length: 14; j_call: TRBJ2-7; clone_size: NA; cdr3_aa: CASSFEGATYEQYF; cdr3_nt: TGTGCCAGCAGCTTCGAGGGAGCCACCTACGAGCAGTACTTC
v_call: TRBV2; d_call: TRBD1; cdr3_length: 15; j_call: TRBJ1-5; clone_size: NA; cdr3_aa: CASRGDSLRGQPQHF; cdr3_nt: TGTGCCAGCAGGGGGGACAGCCTTCGTGGGCAGCCCCAGCATTTT
v_call: TRBV29-1; d_call: NA; cdr3_length: 13; j_call: TRBJ1-1; clone_size: NA; cdr3_aa: CSAATGGNTEAFF; cdr3_nt: TGCAGCGCCGCGACGGGAGGGAACACTGAAGCTTTCTTT
v_call: TRBV19; d_call: NA; cdr3_length: 14; j_call: TRBJ1-5; clone_size: NA; cdr3_aa: CASSIGGSNQPQHF; cdr3_nt: TGTGCCAGTAGTATAGGGGGGAGCAATCAGCCCCAGCATTTT
v_call: TRBV5-1; d_call: TRBD1; cdr3_length: 16; j_call: TRBJ1-2; clone_size: NA; cdr3_aa: CASRQGGADRVGGYTF; cdr3_nt: TGCGCCAGCAGACAAGGGGGTGCTGACAGGGTGGGCGGCTACACCTTC
v_call: TRBV18; d_call: TRBD1; cdr3_length: 15; j_call: TRBJ1-6; clone_size: NA; cdr3_aa: CASSPLQGAGSPLHF; cdr3_nt: TGTGCCAGCTCACCCCTACAGGGGGCGGGTTCACCCCTCCACTTT
v_call: TRBV19; d_call: TRBD1; cdr3_length: 14; j_call: TRBJ2-2; clone_size: NA; cdr3_aa: CASRLTGLAGELFF; cdr3_nt: TGTGCCAGTAGACTGACAGGGCTTGCCGGGGAGCTGTTTTTT
v_call: TRBV7-8; d_call: TRBD1; cdr3_length: 16; j_call: TRBJ1-3; clone_size: NA; cdr3_aa: CASSRMTAPGGNTIYF; cdr3_nt: TGTGCCAGCAGCCGAATGACAGCTCCAGGGGGGAACACCATATATTTT
v_call: TRBV7-8; d_call: NA; cdr3_length: 14; j_call: TRBJ2-5; clone_size: NA; cdr3_aa: CASSLISEGETQYF; cdr3_nt: TGTGCCAGCAGCTTAATCTCAGAAGGGGAGACCCAGTACTTC
v_call: TRBV4-2; d_call: TRBD2; cdr3_length: 17; j_call: TRBJ2-5; clone_size: NA; cdr3_aa: CASSQDLQRGVTAAQYF; cdr3_nt: TGTGCCAGCAGCCAAGATCTCCAGCGGGGGGTCACCGCGGCCCAGTACTTC
v_call: TRBV4-2; d_call: TRBD1; cdr3_length: 15; j_call: TRBJ2-4; clone_size: NA; cdr3_aa: CASSQTGVTKNIQYF; cdr3_nt: TGTGCCAGCAGCCAGACAGGGGTAACCAAAAACATTCAGTACTTC
v_call: TRBV12-5; d_call: NA; cdr3_length: 13; j_call: TRBJ2-5; clone_size: NA; cdr3_aa: CASASKVQETQYF; cdr3_nt: TGTGCTAGTGCCTCTAAGGTCCAAGAGACCCAGTACTTC
v_call: TRBV7-3; d_call: NA; cdr3_length: 13; j_call: TRBJ2-5; clone_size: NA; cdr3_aa: CASSLESVGTQYF; cdr3_nt: TGTGCCAGCAGCTTAGAATCGGTGGGGACCCAGTACTTC
v_call: TRBV11-3; d_call: NA; cdr3_length: 14; j_call: TRBJ2-7; clone_size: few; cdr3_aa: CASSLQGISYEQYF; cdr3_nt: TGTGCCAGCAGCTTGCAGGGGATCTCCTACGAGCAGTACTTC
v_call: TRBV7-9; d_call: NA; cdr3_length: 14; j_call: TRBJ1-2; clone_size: NA; cdr3_aa: CASSLVLENYGYTF; cdr3_nt: TGTGCCAGCAGCTTAGTGCTCGAGAACTATGGCTACACCTTC
v_call: TRBV6-6; d_call: NA; cdr3_length: 13; j_call: TRBJ1-5; clone_size: NA; cdr3_aa: CASSSPVRGTQHF; cdr3_nt: TGTGCCAGCAGTTCGCCTGTGAGAGGTACCCAGCATTTT
v_call: TRBV5-1; d_call: NA; cdr3_length: 14; j_call: TRBJ1-6; clone_size: few; cdr3_aa: CASSFGGGGSPLHF; cdr3_nt: TGCGCCAGCAGCTTTGGGGGTGGAGGATCACCCCTCCACTTT
v_call: TRBV4-2; d_call: TRBD1; cdr3_length: 17; j_call: TRBJ2-5; clone_size: NA; cdr3_aa: CASSQGARDRRQETQYF; cdr3_nt: TGTGCCAGCAGCCAGGGGGCCCGGGACAGGAGGCAAGAGACCCAGTACTTC
v_call: TRBV30; d_call: NA; cdr3_length: 16; j_call: TRBJ2-7; clone_size: NA; cdr3_aa: CAWTAEKVKGLNEQYF; cdr3_nt: TGTGCCTGGACCGCTGAGAAGGTAAAAGGTTTAAACGAGCAGTACTTC